This paragraph covers one TCR beta chain sequence. The table lists this clone with a count of one. Its antigen remains unidentified. No base quality values were provided; no much bigger clone lies one nucleotide off. The cohort comprised some 680 healthy bone marrow donors. Cohort members were all nominally healthy when sampled, although unrecorded immune exposures were likely present. The donor was CMV seronegative and was included in the group of about 350 seronegative cohort members. A peripheral blood sample was provided by each donor, and peripheral blood mononuclear cells were used for TCR beta sequencing. Genomic DNA was extracted from the blood cell samples with the Qiagen DNeasy Blood Extraction Kit. V ends up 4 bases short and J 2 bases short, with an unmatched junction base count of 8. Its CDR3 holds 15 amino acids, cysteine through phenylalanine. The CDR3 DNA has 45 bases and is translated from base 1. CDR1 and CDR2, per the germline V gene, are SGHRS and YFSETQ.

Library method: the immunoSEQ multiplex PCR assay. For the multiplex PCR, a mixture combining 60 forward primers for TCR Vbeta segments and 13 reverse primers for TCR Jbeta segments was used. A multiplex PCR assay on genomic DNA amplified the CDR3 region of rearranged TCR beta genes. Amplified TCR beta libraries were sequenced as 87-base-pair reads on the Illumina HiSeq System. In the source study's methods: A later analysis counted some 74 million unique TCR beta chains across the approximately 700 repertoires, and around 9.9 million of these chains were shared by at least two donors. Raw reads were error-corrected and collapsed into unique sequences with a nearest-neighbor algorithm that merged closely related sequences to remove PCR and sequencing errors. Alignment of CDR3 sequences to IMGT reference sequences was used to assign V, D and J gene segments. Each retained sequence needed at least a six-nucleotide match to both a V gene segment and a J gene segment. A rearrangement counted as productive if the CDR3 had no stop codons and remained in frame with V and J, and every other rearrangement counted as non-productive. Following IMGT convention, CDR3 was defined as the stretch from the second conserved V-encoded cysteine to the conserved J-encoded phenylalanine. Sequences without an unambiguous match to a single V gene segment were excluded from the earlier analysis of 500 to 700 of the donors. An earlier analysis of several hundred of the donors classified V segments as functional when productive rearrangements were above 56.7% and as segregating when the standard deviation between donors was above 5%. A statistical classification framework was built for diagnosing cytomegalovirus status from the catalog of TCR beta chain sequences. V and J gene assignment, in a later analysis, came from comparing TCR nucleotide sequences with IMGT/GENE-DB human TR gene sequences. In a later analysis, CDR3 sequences and most-parsimonious VDJ recombination scenarios were assigned using the TCRdist pipeline. In a later analysis, each TCR beta chain was defined by its CDR3 amino acid sequence together with its V-gene family, and reads lacking a unique V-gene family were excluded. A later analysis removed 450 to 600 highly shared, low-generation-probability nucleotide sequences to deal with suspected cross-contamination and a sequencing artifact. In a later analysis, a clonal expansion index for each public chain was calculated from normalized within-repertoire ranks of inferred template counts. A later analysis computed generation probabilities with a VDJ recombination model fitted to out-of-frame rearrangements, and checked the results against IGoR. In a later analysis, TCR-TCR, TCR-HLA and TCR-CMV co-occurrence was scored with hypergeometric tests, and a repertoire-size bias correction was applied to TCR pairs. To estimate false discovery rates, a later analysis permuted the HLA or CMV assignments 20 times. In a later analysis, co-occurring TCRs were grouped using DBSCAN, and TCRdist sequence similarity was added for clustering within HLA-allele-positive subsets. Repertoires with fewer than 30,000 or more than 120,000 public chains were left out of co-occurrence clustering, as were a few repertoires with anomalous nucleotide sharing. TCRdb holds this immuneACCESS table with in-frame rearrangements only. Some clones are missing; in checked studies, unresolved V genes explain under half, and the rest has no known cause. The D gene and trimming were derived from the DNA, and the V and J assignments and clone size from that table. The sample table contains hundreds of thousands of clones; only one count was recorded for about 83% of them. Clones ranked in the top ten supply roughly a sixth of the sample.

These data come from a study of cytomegalovirus exposure and HLA in healthy donors (dated 2017 in TCRdb). Some background on the complete study: According to an earlier analysis of 450 to 650 of the donors, 150 million to 200 million T cells yielded roughly 110 million unique TCR beta sequences and approximately 280 Gb of sequence data. About 330 gigabases of sequencing data and around 85 million unique TCR sequences made up an early release that covered approximately 620 HLA-typed donors. Of the approximately 370 genotyped donors, 75% to 85% were placed in the genetic ancestry cluster associated with self-reported Caucasian donors. The study was designed to test whether signatures of past pathogen exposure could be identified by cataloging public T cell receptors. The study used immunosequencing to profile the T cell repertoires of several hundred subjects and linked those repertoires to cytomegalovirus serostatus. A separate validation cohort of roughly 120 different subjects was used in addition to the 666-subject first cohort. High-throughput TCR immunosequencing, statistical association of individual TCRs with disease status, and machine learning were combined to predict cytomegalovirus infection status. To study patterns of TCR occurrence, a later analysis re-analyzed previously published TCR beta repertoires from under 750 donors and added high-resolution HLA genotyping. The later analysis used no new phenotypic data to find candidate immune exposures, relying instead on TCR beta sequences and their occurrence across donors. An earlier analysis of 587 of the donors applied high-throughput TCR beta sequencing to assess whether each TCR beta V gene segment acted as functional or pseudogenic. Donor age, sex, ethnicity and CMV serostatus were compiled alongside the repertoire data. In a later genetic analysis, genome-wide SNP genotypes for about three fifths of the roughly 670 donors were used, and that subset was treated as a discovery cohort. Every repertoire in the discovery cohort had been generated on one and the same sequencing platform. HLA typing covered class I and class II loci at four-digit resolution. Typing coverage varied by locus: about 620-630 donors for A, B, C, DRB1 and DQB1; 500 to 550 for DQA1; over 600 for DPA1; roughly 470 for DPB1. A handful of DR-DQ haplotypes were treated as single units for association and clustering because of strong linkage in the cohort. On average, around 230,000 unique TCR beta nucleotide sequences were sequenced per donor among 398 genotyped donors of the cohort, with 15% to 20% of those sequences being non-productive.

Results and caveats for the whole study, not just this receptor: A further reported finding was that TCR beta sequences accurately predicted the HLA-A and HLA-B alleles for most subjects in the first cohort. A later analysis found that HLA-associated TCR beta chains were more clonally expanded and had lower generation probabilities than equally common non-associated chains. In a later analysis, TCR association rates were found to vary across HLA loci, with the most associated TCRs seen for DRB1 alleles and the fewest for HLA-C alleles. About 17 rarely observed V segments, including chromosome 9 orphons, were excluded from the earlier analysis of a few hundred of the donors because counts were too low. Specific HLA alleles were associated with 15,000 to 20,000 TCR beta sequences at a false discovery rate of 0.05 in a later analysis. A total of fewer than 200 TCR beta chains were listed by the study as associated with cytomegalovirus. The classifier was reported to diagnose cytomegalovirus status with high specificity and sensitivity in both the original and validation cohorts. An association between a missense DCLRE1C variant and V-gene and J-gene trimming of TCR beta chains was found in a later genetic analysis and replicated in an independent cohort. Across donors, most TCR sequences were observed very rarely, whereas some public TCRs were present in many individuals. An earlier analysis of 587 of the donors showed that most TCR beta V segments appeared in productive rearrangements either about 87% or about 30% of the time, which broadly matched IMGT annotations. Sequencing depth was assumed to be roughly uniform across donors in the presence/absence analyses, though that assumption may not hold. Strong co-occurrence of HLA alleles, especially DR and DQ, made assigning TCR associations to individual alleles difficult. A cluster of highly shared sequence variants was judged likely to be a technical artifact of the sequencing pipeline. In a later analysis, several top co-occurrence clusters were reported to appear linked to parvovirus B19, influenza, CMV and Epstein-Barr virus. Only TCR beta chains were sequenced in this cohort, and the absence of alpha or paired-chain data limited detectable features. Immune exposure information for the cohort was limited to CMV serostatus. Because the 87-base-pair reads could not distinguish some IMGT-functional V segments, including TRBV6-2 and TRBV6-3, those segments were excluded. Most CMV-associated TCR beta chains appeared to be HLA-restricted in a later analysis, and the HLA associations seemed to be driven largely by CMV exposure. Because HLA typing was missing for some donors at each locus, association tests included only the typed subset. Compared with the 666-donor mean, donors in an Asian-associated ancestry cluster had fewer N-insertions in productive TCRs, according to a later genetic analysis. Correlated functional status among segregating V segments might reflect linkage disequilibrium, but an unknown experimental factor could not be ruled out. It was suggested by the authors that the approach could potentially be generalized to other disease states and immunological phenotypes. In vitro tests confirmed that a few of the cytomegalovirus-associated TCR beta chains recognize cytomegalovirus antigens.

Sequencing was carried out using PBMCs. The sequence joins TRBV5-1 to TRBJ2-5; TRBD1 lines up with 7 middle nucleotides. The clonotype comes from a man aged 35 to 55 in good health and CMV-seronegative. The DNA is as follows: TGCGCCAGCAGCCCTTGGGACAGCCAACAAGAGACCCAGTACTTC. This yields the protein CASSPWDSQQETQYF.